This TCR beta chain was found in a study of T-cell reconstitution after alpha-beta-depleted transplantation in children (dated by TCRdb to 2016 to 2017). General notes on the study: Using TCR repertoire profiling, the study quantitatively followed how T-cell immune reconstitution unfolded in children after TCRalphabeta/CD19-depleted allogeneic hematopoietic cell transplantation.

Worth noting for this clonotype: The specificity of this receptor is unknown. No base-level quality is on record; no much larger clone is a single base apart.

As encoded in the germline V gene (reference sequence), CDR1 is DFQATT while CDR2 is SNEGSKA. The V end gives up 0 bases and the J end 0 bases, leaving 21 bases in the junction not matched to a gene. The CDR3 runs 21 amino acids, cysteine and phenylalanine included. The entry retains the CDR3 DNA only, 63 bases that are in frame from base 1. The treatment or condition label of this sample denotes: allogeneic hematopoietic cell transplantation with graft depleted of TCRalphabeta T cells and CD19 B cells. The children who served as transplant recipients had been given grafts of TCRalphabeta/CD19-depleted allogeneic hematopoietic cells. Receptors were amplified or captured by PCR. TCRdb records Illumina HiSeq 2500 as the sequencer. TCR libraries were prepared with molecular barcoding, using unique molecular identifiers to normalize TCRbeta repertoire quantification. Using fastp trimming at Q25 and MiXCR clonotype assembly, TCRdb reanalyzed the public sequencing data and kept in-frame beta chains. Every distinct CDR3 protein forms one entry, paired with its most common genes and DNA. Present in this sample are about 980,000 distinct CDR3 sequences, around 30% of which were seen just once. Of the sample, over 25% falls within the top ten clones.

Study-wide findings and limitations: In some patients, high TCRbeta diversity at day 60 was attributed to recipient T cells and intrathymic progenitors that had survived conditioning. Over subsequent months, a decline in hyperexpanded clone frequencies was noted, and after one year, T-cell counts and TCRbeta diversity were mostly ascribed to newly produced T cells. The apparently early recovery of alphabetaT-cell counts about two months after transplant reportedly depended on only several hundred rapidly expanded clones that came from non-depleted graft cells.

The material sequenced was PBMCs, mostly from graft donor cells, taken 360 days after TCRalphabeta/CD19-depleted stem cell transplant. This chain is built from TRBV20-1 and TRBJ2-3; 7 middle bases align to TRBD2. The receptor was derived from a boy younger than two who had a stem cell transplant for SCID, so the T cells may come from the graft donor. The CDR3 sequence is CSARDWPWRGTTSLSTDTQYF. The base sequence is TGCAGTGCTAGAGATTGGCCGTGGCGGGGGACCACCTCGTTAAGCACAGATACGCAGTATTTT.